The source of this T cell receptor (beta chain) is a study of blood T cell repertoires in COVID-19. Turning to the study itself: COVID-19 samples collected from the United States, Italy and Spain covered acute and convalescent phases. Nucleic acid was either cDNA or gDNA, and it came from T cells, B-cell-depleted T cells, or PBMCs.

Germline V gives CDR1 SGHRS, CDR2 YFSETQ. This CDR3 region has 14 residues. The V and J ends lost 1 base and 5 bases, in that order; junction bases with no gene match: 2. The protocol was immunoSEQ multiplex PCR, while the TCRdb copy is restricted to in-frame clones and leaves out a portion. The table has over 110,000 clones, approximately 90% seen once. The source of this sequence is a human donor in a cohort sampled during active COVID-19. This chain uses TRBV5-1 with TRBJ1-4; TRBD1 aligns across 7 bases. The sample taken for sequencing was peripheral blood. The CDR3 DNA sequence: TGCGCCAGCAGCTTGACAGGGGAAAATGAAAAACTGTTTTTT. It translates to CASSLTGENEKLFF.